This T cell receptor (beta chain) was recovered during a study of glioma-infiltrating T cells. Study outcomes and limitations: CDR3 overlap between tissue and blood was very small. Gliomas, especially low-grade, showed above-expected tissue-blood divergence; non-neoplastic patients showed below.

Remarks on this clonotype: Its antigen remains unknown.

The CDR3 contains 16 residues. Germline V CDR1 and CDR2: KGHDR, SFDVKD. The junction had 5 bases not matched to a gene; V was cut back by 5 bases and J by 3 bases. TCR alpha and beta CDR3 regions were amplified from RNA using iRepertoire nested multiplex PCR. Input was roughly 100-450 ng of tissue mRNA or PBMC total RNA. TCRdb processed the multiplex PCR reads anew with MiXCR; each CDR3 protein has one entry. The sample contains roughly 130,000 distinct CDR3 sequences, around 25% of which appear only once. The chain couples TRBV24-1 to TRBJ2-1; 11 nucleotides agree with TRBD2. The receptor comes from a human donor with low-grade glioma or glioblastoma, undergoing nonglioma brain surgery, or in good health (not recorded which). The specimen was glioma tissue, nonneoplastic brain tissue, or PBMCs (not recorded which). The CDR3 loop reads CATSAFTSGGYNEQFF. Here the CDR3 DNA reads TGTGCCACCAGTGCTTTTACTAGCGGGGGCTACAATGAGCAGTTCTTC.